This T cell receptor beta chain was identified during a study of CD8 T cells in Susac syndrome (dated by TCRdb to between 2018 and 2021). Looking at the study overall: Among the Susac syndrome patients who were sequenced, clinically active disease was present in more than five and clinical remission was observed in about eight. At the time of blood withdrawal, Susac syndrome patients were either therapy-naive, taking corticosteroids (with some also receiving IVIg), or on IVIg alone. The study used repertoire sequencing to test whether antigen drove CD8+ T cell activation and differentiation in Susac syndrome. CD8+ T cell repertoire clonality was compared between some 12 healthy donors, approximately 14 Susac syndrome patients and 15 multiple sclerosis patients.

To note about this clonotype: The antigen it binds to is not known. Per-nucleotide qualities are absent, and no much larger clonotype sits a single base away.

RNA was extracted using the RNeasy kit, and roughly 0.45 to 1 microgram was reverse transcribed with random hexamers. The immunoSEQ multiplex PCR assay, covering 54 Vbeta and 13 Jbeta segments, was used to amplify TCR beta CDR3 regions. PCR amplification bias was corrected using a synthetic template baseline for primer optimization and computational correction. Per the authors' processing: Reads were assigned to V, D and J genes according to IMGT and analyzed in immunoSEQ Analyzer, with only productive sequences retained. Clonality was computed as one minus Shannon entropy normalized by log2 of the number of productive unique sequences. For each patient and control, public and private clones were evaluated among the 100 most prevalent clones. Clones were defined as Susac-specific when absent from the healthy and MS cohorts, from about a thousand published viral clones and from other ImmuneACCESS disease sequences. TCRdb took the public reads, trimmed them with fastp at Q25, ran MiXCR for clone calling and kept in-frame beta chains. Entries are consolidated by CDR3 protein sequence, retaining the most common genes and DNA. For this entry, the V and J calls and clone size follow TCRdb and not the study's own pipeline. In all, the sample holds under 95,000 distinct CDR3 sequences, and approximately 95% of those were seen once. The biggest ten clones account for over 0.35% of the sample.

Peripheral blood CD8+ and CD4+ T cells from healthy donors, Susac syndrome patients and multiple sclerosis patients were profiled using high-throughput TCR beta sequencing. Susac syndrome patients met recently defined diagnostic criteria for definite or probable disease. Bulk CD8+ and CD4+ T cells were purified by magnetic negative isolation, whereas CD8+ TEMRA cells were enriched by FACS. Blood was collected in EDTA tubes and processed within 24 hours, with PBMCs isolated through density gradient centrifugation. PBMCs intended for TCR sequencing were cryopreserved in liquid nitrogen and were subsequently thawed in a 37 degrees C water bath. Purity of sorted or isolated CD4+, CD8+ and CD8+ TEMRA cells was at least 90%. The paper's findings and limits, for the study overall: Clonal expansion was observed in Susac syndrome CD8+ repertoires, with the highest expansion in CD8+ TEMRA cells and greater expansion in clinically active than in remitting patients. The TCR sequencing and HLA analysis was acknowledged to have included a relatively small number of individuals. Some 15 Susac-specific public clones were identified in the total CD8+ repertoire, and five or six Susac-specific public clones were identified in the CD8+ TEMRA repertoire.

The source of this sequence is a human donor with Susac syndrome. Specimen: CD8+ T cells from PBMCs.

The CDR3: CATRGDQETQYF. The DNA sequence is TGTGCCACCAGGGGGGACCAAGAGACCCAGTACTTC. The chain employs TRBV15 and TRBJ2-5; the D call is possibly TRBD1 or TRBD2, each sharing 5 bases. Taken from the germline V gene (reference sequence), the CDR1 and CDR2 loops are LNHNV and YYDKDF. Inclusive of the bounding cysteine and phenylalanine, the CDR3 is 12 residues long. Solely the CDR3 DNA is kept, with 36 bases framed from the first base. Trimming costs V 6 bases and J 0 bases, and their ends lie 5 bases apart.